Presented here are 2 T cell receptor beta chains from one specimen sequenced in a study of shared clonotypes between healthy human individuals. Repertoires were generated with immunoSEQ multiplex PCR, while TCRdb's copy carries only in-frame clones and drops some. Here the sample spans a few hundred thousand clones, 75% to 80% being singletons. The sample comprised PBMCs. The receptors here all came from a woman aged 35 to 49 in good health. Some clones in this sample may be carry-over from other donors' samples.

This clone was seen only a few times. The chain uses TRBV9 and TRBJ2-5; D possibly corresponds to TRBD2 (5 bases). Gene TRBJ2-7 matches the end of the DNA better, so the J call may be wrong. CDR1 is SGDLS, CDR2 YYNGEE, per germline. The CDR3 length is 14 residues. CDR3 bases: TGTGCCAGCAGCCCATTTGAGGGCTTCTACGAGCAGTACTTC. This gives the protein CASSPFEGFYEQYF.

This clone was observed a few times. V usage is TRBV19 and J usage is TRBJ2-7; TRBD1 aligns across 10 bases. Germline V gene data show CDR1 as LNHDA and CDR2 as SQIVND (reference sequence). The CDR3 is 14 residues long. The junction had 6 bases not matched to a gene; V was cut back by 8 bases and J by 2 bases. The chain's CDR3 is CASRDRGSTYEQYF. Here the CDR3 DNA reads TGTGCCAGTCGGGACAGGGGCTCAACCTACGAGCAGTACTTC.